A selection of T cell receptor beta chains follows, all from one sample in a study of OX40 agonist ivuxolimab in advanced cancers. The table came from immunoSEQ multiplex PCR; TCRdb's copy has only in-frame clones and leaves some out. The table includes about 50,000 clones, about 92% detected once. The material sequenced was CD4+ or CD8+ T cells sorted from blood, taken in a trial of the OX40 agonist ivuxolimab. All receptors come from an adult with an advanced solid tumor such as melanoma, head and neck, liver or kidney cancer. Each CDR3 is given with its conserved first and last residue. Each record gives: V gene, D gene, J gene, clone size, CDR3 protein, CDR3 DNA. A D gene is named only where the DNA matches it firmly. Not all rows give a size; the values are once, few, many and, for expanded clones, a class.

TRBV5-1,TRBD1,TRBJ1-2,once,CASSPRGQGNYGYTF,TGCGCCAGCAGCCCCAGGGGACAGGGCAACTATGGCTACACCTTC
TRBV18,TRBD1,TRBJ2-5,once,CASSPRQGGVQETQYF,TGTGCCAGCTCACCCCGACAGGGTGGCGTGCAAGAGACCCAGTACTTC
TRBV5-5,NA,TRBJ1-2,once,CASSSPDGVDGYTF,TGTGCCAGCAGCTCCCCGGACGGCGTGGATGGCTACACCTTC
TRBV4-2,TRBD2,TRBJ2-5,NA,CASSQGSSGGSRSETQYF,TGTGCCAGCAGCCAAGGAAGTAGCGGGGGATCAAGAAGCGAGACCCAGTACTTC
TRBV18,NA,TRBJ2-1,NA,CASSPFLGGLYNEQFF,TGTGCCAGCTCACCATTTCTTGGGGGCCTCTACAATGAGCAGTTCTTC
TRBV7-4,TRBD2,TRBJ2-2,NA,CASSFASLADKNTGELFF,TGTGCCAGCAGCTTCGCCTCCCTAGCGGACAAGAACACCGGGGAGCTGTTTTTT
TRBV19,NA,TRBJ1-1,once,CASSIAGGLNTEAFF,TGTGCCAGTAGTATAGCGGGCGGGTTGAACACTGAAGCTTTCTTT
TRBV5-1,NA,TRBJ2-3,once,CASSPDTDTQYF,TGCGCCAGCAGCCCCGATACAGATACGCAGTATTTT
TRBV28,NA,TRBJ1-2,NA,CASRPTGNYGYTF,TGTGCCAGCAGACCAACAGGGAACTATGGCTACACCTTC
TRBV18,NA,TRBJ2-7,NA,CASSLFRQGTSYEQYF,TGTGCCAGCTCACTTTTCCGACAAGGCACCTCCTACGAGCAGTACTTC
TRBV2,NA,TRBJ2-7,NA,CASSEVQGRTYEQYF,TGTGCCAGCAGTGAAGTTCAGGGCCGGACCTACGAGCAGTACTTC
TRBV4-3,NA,TRBJ1-4,NA,CASSQEGRLPVATNEKLFF,TGCGCCAGCAGCCAAGAGGGCCGGCTCCCGGTTGCAACTAATGAAAAACTGTTTTTT
TRBV28,NA,TRBJ1-3,NA,CASSITATPSGNTIYF,TGTGCCAGCAGTATCACAGCAACTCCCTCTGGAAACACCATATATTTT
TRBV18,TRBD1,TRBJ2-7,NA,CASSPPDRPPDEQYF,TGTGCCAGCTCACCACCGGACAGGCCCCCCGACGAGCAGTACTTC
TRBV5-6,NA,TRBJ1-5,NA,CASSETRSNQPQHF,TGTGCCAGCAGCGAGACACGTAGCAATCAGCCCCAGCATTTT
TRBV11-3,NA,TRBJ1-5,NA,CASSLGQGPIRAQHF,TGTGCCAGCAGCTTAGGCCAGGGGCCAATTCGGGCCCAGCATTTT
TRBV5-3,NA,TRBJ1-5,NA,CARSFCLRGDQPQHF,TGTGCCAGAAGCTTTTGTTTACGAGGCGATCAGCCCCAGCATTTT
TRBV28,NA,TRBJ1-1,NA,CASSLRTANTEAFF,TGTGCCAGCAGTTTAAGGACAGCGAACACTGAAGCTTTCTTT
TRBV27,TRBD2,TRBJ2-7,once,CASSWGLAGYEQYF,TGTGCCAGCAGTTGGGGACTAGCGGGGTACGAGCAGTACTTC
TRBV27,TRBD2,TRBJ2-1,NA,CASSLRNGGLADPYNEQFF,TGTGCCAGCAGTTTACGGAACGGAGGACTAGCGGACCCTTACAATGAGCAGTTCTTC
TRBV29-1,TRBD2,TRBJ2-1,NA,CSVVQGTSGRQRGLGQFF,TGCAGCGTTGTACAGGGAACTAGCGGGAGGCAAAGGGGTTTGGGGCAGTTCTTC
TRBV25-1,NA,TRBJ2-5,NA,CASREIETQYF,TGTGCCAGCAGGGAAATCGAGACCCAGTACTTC
TRBV5-5,NA,TRBJ1-1,NA,CASSLELLGANTEAFF,TGTGCCAGCAGCTTGGAACTGTTGGGGGCGAACACTGAAGCTTTCTTT
TRBV9,TRBD2,TRBJ2-3,NA,CASSVTSGRADTQYF,TGTGCCAGCAGCGTAACTAGCGGGAGGGCGGATACGCAGTATTTT
TRBV6-6,NA,TRBJ2-1,NA,CASSYPPDEQFF,TGTGCCAGCAGTTACCCACCGGATGAGCAGTTCTTC
TRBV28,NA,TRBJ1-1,once,CASSLSRVRDTEAFF,TGTGCCAGCAGTTTATCTAGGGTGCGGGACACTGAAGCTTTCTTT
TRBV27,NA,TRBJ2-3,few,CASSLGTDTQYF,TGTGCCAGCAGTTTAGGAACAGATACGCAGTATTTT
TRBV5-6,TRBD2,TRBJ2-1,NA,CASSSWTSGDSSYNEQFF,TGTGCCAGCAGCTCTTGGACTAGCGGGGACAGCTCCTACAATGAGCAGTTCTTC